The sequence of this T cell receptor (beta chain) was determined in a study of CD8 T cells in Susac syndrome. Reverse transcription of roughly 0.5 to 1 ug RNA was performed with random hexamers. TCRdb itself ran the immunoSEQ multiplex PCR reads through MiXCR, one entry per CDR3 protein. The profile shows hundreds of thousands of distinct CDR3 sequences, 85% of them singletons. This CDR3 comprises 15 residues. The germline V gene has CDR1 MNHEY and CDR2 SMNVEV (reference sequence). J was trimmed by 4 bases and V by 2 bases; bases with no gene match: 6. This clonotype showed up just a few times. Sequencing used CD8+ T cells from PBMCs. The chain has TRBV27 and TRBJ2-7; 9 nucleotides align to TRBD2. The TCR was taken from a human donor with multiple sclerosis. CDR3 region: CASSLRGGRAYEQYF. CDR3 DNA: TGTGCCAGCAGTTTACGAGGCGGGAGGGCATACGAGCAGTACTTC.